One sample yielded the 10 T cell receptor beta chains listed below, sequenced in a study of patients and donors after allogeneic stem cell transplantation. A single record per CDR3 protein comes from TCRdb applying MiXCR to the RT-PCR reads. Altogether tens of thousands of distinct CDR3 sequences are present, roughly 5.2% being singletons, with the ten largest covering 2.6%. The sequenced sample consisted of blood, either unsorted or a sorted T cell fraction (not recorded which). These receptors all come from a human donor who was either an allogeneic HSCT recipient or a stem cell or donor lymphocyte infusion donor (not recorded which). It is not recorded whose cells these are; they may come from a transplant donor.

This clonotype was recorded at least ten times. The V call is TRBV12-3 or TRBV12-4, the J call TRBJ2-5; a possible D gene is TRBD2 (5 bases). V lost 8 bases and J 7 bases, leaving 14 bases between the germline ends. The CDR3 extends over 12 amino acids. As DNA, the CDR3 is TGTGCCAGCTCCTTAGAGGGATGGACCCAGTACTTC. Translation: CASSLEGWTQYF.

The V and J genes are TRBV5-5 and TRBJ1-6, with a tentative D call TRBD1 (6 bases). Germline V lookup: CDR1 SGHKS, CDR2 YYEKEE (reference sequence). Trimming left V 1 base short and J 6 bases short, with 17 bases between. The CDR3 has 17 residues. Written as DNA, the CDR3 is TGTGCCAGCAGCTTGAGGAGCGGGGGCTTAGGTAATTCACCCCTCCACTTT. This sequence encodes CASSLRSGGLGNSPLHF.

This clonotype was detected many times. For the CDR3, the DNA is TGTGCCAGCAGCCATGAAGCGGGATTGGTGAATGAGCAGTTCTTC. It yields the protein CASSHEAGLVNEQFF. The chain has TRBV4-2 and TRBJ2-1; 7 nucleotides agree with TRBD2. With 3 bases clipped from V and 7 bases from J, the junction kept 9 bases outside the gene matches. From germline, CDR1 is LGHNA and CDR2 YNFKEQ. This CDR3 has 15 residues.

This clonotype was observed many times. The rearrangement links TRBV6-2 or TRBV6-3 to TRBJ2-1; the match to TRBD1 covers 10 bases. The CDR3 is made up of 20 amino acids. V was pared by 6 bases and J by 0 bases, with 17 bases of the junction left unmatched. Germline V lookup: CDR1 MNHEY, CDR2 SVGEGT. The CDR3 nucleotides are TGTGCCAGCAGACCCTCAGGACAGGGGGAGTCGTTGGGCTCCTACAATGAGCAGTTCTTC. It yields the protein CASRPSGQGESLGSYNEQFF.

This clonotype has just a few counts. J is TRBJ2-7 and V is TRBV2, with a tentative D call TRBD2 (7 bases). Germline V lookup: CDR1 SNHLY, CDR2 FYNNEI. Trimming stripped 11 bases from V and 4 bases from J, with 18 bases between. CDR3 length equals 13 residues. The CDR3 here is CASLREGGYEQYF. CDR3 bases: TGTGCCTCACTGCGAGAGGGGGGGTACGAGCAGTACTTC.

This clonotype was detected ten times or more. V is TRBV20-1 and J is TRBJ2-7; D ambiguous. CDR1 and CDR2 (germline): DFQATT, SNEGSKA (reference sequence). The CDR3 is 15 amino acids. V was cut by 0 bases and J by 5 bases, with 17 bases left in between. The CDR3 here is CSARDSSSPGDEQYF. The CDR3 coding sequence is TGCAGTGCTAGAGATAGTTCCTCCCCTGGTGACGAGCAGTACTTC.

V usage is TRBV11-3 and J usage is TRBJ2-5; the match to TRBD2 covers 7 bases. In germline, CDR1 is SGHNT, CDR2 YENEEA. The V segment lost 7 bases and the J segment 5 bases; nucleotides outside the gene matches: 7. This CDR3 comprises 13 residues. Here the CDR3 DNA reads TGTGCCAGCAACGGGGACTATGGGGAGACCCAGTACTTC. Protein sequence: CASNGDYGETQYF.

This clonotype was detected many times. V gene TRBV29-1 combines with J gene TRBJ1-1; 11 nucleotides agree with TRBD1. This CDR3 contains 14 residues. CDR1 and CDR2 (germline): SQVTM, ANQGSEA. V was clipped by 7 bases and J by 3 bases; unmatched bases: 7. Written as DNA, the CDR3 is TGCAGCGCCGGACAGGGGGCCCTGGACACTGAAGCTTTCTTT. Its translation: CSAGQGALDTEAFF.

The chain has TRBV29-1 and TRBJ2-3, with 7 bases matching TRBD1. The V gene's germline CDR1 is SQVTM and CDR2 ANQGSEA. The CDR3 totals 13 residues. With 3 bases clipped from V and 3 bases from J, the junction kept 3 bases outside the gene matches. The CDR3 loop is CSVERGRTDTQYF. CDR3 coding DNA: TGCAGCGTTGAGAGGGGGCGGACAGATACGCAGTATTTT.

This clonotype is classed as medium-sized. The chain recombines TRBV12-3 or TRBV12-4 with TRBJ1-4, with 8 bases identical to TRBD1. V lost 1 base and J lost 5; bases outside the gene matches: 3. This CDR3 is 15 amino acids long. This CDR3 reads CASSLGAGGNEKLFF. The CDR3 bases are TGTGCCAGCAGTTTAGGCGCAGGGGGCAATGAAAAACTGTTTTTT.